This TCR beta chain is drawn from a study of blood T cell repertoires in COVID-19. Study as a whole: Collection of acute and convalescent COVID-19 samples took place in the United States, Italy and Spain. PBMCs, B-cell-depleted T cells, or T cells were the source of the cDNA or gDNA that made up the material.

Per the study methods: By means of reference gene primer amplification, nucleated cell counts were estimated. Here immunoSEQ multiplex PCR was the method, and the copy in TCRdb shows in-frame clones only, minus some. The V and J calls and the clone size are those of that table, but D and trimming were determined from the DNA. The sample has 70,000 to 95,000 clones; approximately 90% are singletons. V lost 5 bases and J lost 7; bases outside the gene matches: 9. Germline CDR1 and CDR2: SGHTA and FQGNSA. The CDR3 runs to 14 residues. This chain joins TRBV7-2 and TRBJ2-5; 8 positions match TRBD2. The source is a man aged 45-60 years with acute or convalescent COVID-19. The sample was peripheral blood. The CDR3 DNA sequence: TGTGCCAGCAGCCGCGGAGCGGGGGAGGGGACCCAGTACTTC. This translates into CASSRGAGEGTQYF. Full variable domain (rest looked up from reference TRBV7-2 and TRBJ2-5): GAGVSQSPSNKVTEKGKDVELRCDPISGHTALYWYRQSLGQGLEFLIYFQGNSAPDKSGLPSDRFSAERTGGSVSTLTIQRTQQEDSAVYLCASSRGAGEGTQYFGPGTRLLVL.